This TCR beta chain was captured by sequencing in a study of blood T cell repertoires in COVID-19. In the study overall: Donors in the United States, Italy and Spain gave samples during acute or convalescent COVID-19.

The ends were cut back, 3 bases at V and 3 bases at J, with 12 bases in the middle. The germline V gene has CDR1 SGHDT and CDR2 YYEEEE. The CDR3 covers 15 residues. Profiling relied on immunoSEQ multiplex PCR, and the TCRdb table lists in-frame clones only, not all of them. The sample holds about 29,000 clones; around 90% are singletons and the top ten take roughly 4%. The sequenced sample consisted of peripheral blood. The chain joins TRBV5-6 to TRBJ1-4; tentative D call: TRBD1 (6 bases). This clonotype originated in a human donor in a cohort sampled during active COVID-19. The chain's CDR3 is CASSSLDRPNEKLFF. CDR3 in DNA: TGTGCCAGCAGCTCCTTGGACAGACCTAATGAAAAACTGTTTTTT.